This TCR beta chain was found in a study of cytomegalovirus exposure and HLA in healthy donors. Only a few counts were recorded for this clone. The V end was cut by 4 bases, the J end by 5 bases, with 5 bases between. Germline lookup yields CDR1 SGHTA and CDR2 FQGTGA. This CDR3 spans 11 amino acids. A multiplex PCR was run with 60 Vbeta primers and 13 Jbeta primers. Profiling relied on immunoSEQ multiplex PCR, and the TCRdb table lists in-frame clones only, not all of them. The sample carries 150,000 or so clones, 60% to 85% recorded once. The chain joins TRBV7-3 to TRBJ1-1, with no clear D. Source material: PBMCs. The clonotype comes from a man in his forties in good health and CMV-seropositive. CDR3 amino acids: CASSSQTEAFF. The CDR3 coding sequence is TGTGCCAGCAGCTCTCAGACTGAAGCTTTCTTT.